The next 20 T cell receptor beta chains were all read from a single sample in a study of blood T cell repertoires in COVID-19. Data came from immunoSEQ multiplex PCR; TCRdb stores just in-frame clones and leaves some out. The sample shows about 90,000 clones, around 80% of them seen only once. The sequenced sample was peripheral blood. The receptors were sampled from a man aged 65 to 79 with acute or convalescent COVID-19.

This sequence joins TRBV7-2 and TRBJ1-2; TRBD1 matches 12 bases. Germline trimming cut 2 bases from V and 6 bases from J; bases unmatched to any gene: 10. The CDR3 sequence is 17 residues long. The germline CDR1 and CDR2 sequences are SGHTA and FQGNSA. The CDR3 here is CASSLTFRDRGQNGYTF. The CDR3 DNA follows: TGTGCCAGCAGCTTAACCTTCCGGGACAGGGGGCAGAATGGCTACACCTTC.

This clone was seen a few times. The CDR3 DNA reads as TGCGCCAGCAGTCGGCAGGTAAACTATGGCTACACCTTC. It is translated as CASSRQVNYGYTF. The gene calls are TRBV5-1 and TRBJ1-2, with D uncertain. This CDR3 is 13 amino acids long. Trimming stripped 5 bases from V and 2 bases from J, with 10 bases between. Germline V CDR1 and CDR2: SGHRS, YFSETQ.

The rearrangement links TRBV7-9 to TRBJ1-2, with 8 bases identical to TRBD1. Per the germline V gene, CDR1 is SEHNR and CDR2 is FQNEAQ (reference sequence). The CDR3 contains 16 residues. Trimming at V came to 4 bases and at J to 4 bases, leaving 11 bases not matched to a gene. The CDR3 protein is CASSSPPGGGGYGYTF. Written as DNA, the CDR3 is TGTGCCAGCAGCTCTCCCCCAGGGGGCGGCGGCTATGGCTACACCTTC. Together with reference TRBV7-9 and TRBJ1-2, the CDR3 gives the full variable domain: DTGVSQNPRHKITKRGQNVTFRCDPISEHNRLYWYRQTLGQGPEFLTYFQNEAQLEKSRLLSDRFSAERPKGSFSTLEIQRTEQGDSAMYLCASSSPPGGGGYGYTFGSGTRLTVV.

This clone was seen more than once but under ten times. The V and J genes are TRBV10-1 and TRBJ2-7, with TRBD1 matching over 10 bases. Germline CDR1 is WNHNN and CDR2 is SYGVQD (reference sequence). After removal of 2 bases from V and 6 bases from J, the junction contained 7 bases not matched to a gene. This CDR3 is 15 amino acids long. CDR3 nucleotides: TGCGCCAGCAGTGAGAGCGGGACAGGGGATCGCGAGCAGTACTTC. As protein: CASSESGTGDREQYF.

This chain's CDR3 is CASSQAQQYF. DNA for the CDR3: TGTGCCAGCAGTCAGGCACAGCAGTACTTC. The chain combines TRBV2 with TRBJ2-7; D remains unclear. V was pared by 5 bases and J by 8 bases, with 7 bases between. The length of the CDR3 is 10 residues. From germline, CDR1 is SNHLY and CDR2 FYNNEI. Together with reference TRBV2 and TRBJ2-7, the CDR3 gives the full variable domain: EPEVTQTPSHQVTQMGQEVILRCVPISNHLYFYWYRQILGQKVEFLVSFYNNEISEKSEIFDDQFSVERPDGSNFTLKIRSTKLEDSAMYFCASSQAQQYFGPGTRLTVT.

This rearrangement joins TRBV5-6 to TRBJ2-1, with a possible D match to TRBD2 (6 bases). V dropped 1 base and J dropped 4 bases, with 21 bases sitting between them. The CDR3 loop spans 18 amino acids. The V gene's germline CDR1 is SGHDT and CDR2 YYEEEE. The CDR3 DNA sequence: TGTGCCAGCAGCTTGACCGGAGCCGGACTATCACCGTACAATGAGCAGTTCTTC. The encoded protein is CASSLTGAGLSPYNEQFF.

This chain uses TRBV9 with TRBJ2-1; D may be TRBD2 (5 bases). Germline CDR1 and CDR2: SGDLS and YYNGEE. With 4 bases removed from V and 4 bases from J, the gap between germline ends came to 18 bases. This CDR3 spans 16 amino acids. The CDR3 spells CASSPEPGVEYNEQFF. The CDR3, as DNA: TGTGCCAGCAGCCCCGAACCCGGGGTAGAATACAATGAGCAGTTCTTC.

This clone was found once. The chain recombines TRBV4-1 with TRBJ1-2; D unresolved. Germline values: CDR1 MGHRA, CDR2 YSYEKL. Trimming cost V 0 bases and J 4 bases, with 6 bases left between them. CDR3 length: 13 amino acids. CDR3: CASSQEGLYGYTF. CDR3 sequence (DNA): TGCGCCAGCAGCCAAGAGGGCCTCTATGGCTACACCTTC.

This chain joins TRBV4-1 and TRBJ2-3; the match to TRBD1 covers 9 bases. The CDR3 length is 16 residues. Germline V CDR1 and CDR2: MGHRA, YSYEKL. Trimming took 0 bases from V and 2 from J; bases not matched to a gene: 3. CDR3 protein: CASSQDRDRVTDTQYF. The CDR3 nucleotides are TGCGCCAGCAGCCAAGATAGGGACAGGGTCACAGATACGCAGTATTTT.

This clone appeared once. The gene calls are TRBV2 and TRBJ2-7, with no clear D. Per germline, CDR1 SNHLY and CDR2 FYNNEI. The CDR3 runs 13 residues. The ends were cut back, 4 bases at V and 7 bases at J, with 14 bases in the middle. CDR3 bases: TGTGCCAGCAGTGTGCCCCTCCGCAGGGAGCAGTACGTC. This encodes CASSVPLRREQYV.

V gene TRBV5-8 combines with J gene TRBJ1-5; no reliable D call. V was cut by 0 bases and J by 5 bases, with 9 bases left in between. The CDR3 spans 14 residues. The germline V gene encodes CDR1 SGHTS and CDR2 YDEGEE. CDR3 sequence (DNA): TGTGCCAGCAGCTTGGAACTACCCGATCAGCCCCAGCATTTT. Its translation is CASSLELPDQPQHF.

This chain connects TRBV5-1 to TRBJ2-1; the D gene is possibly TRBD2 (7 bases). This CDR3 is 15 amino acids long. V shed 0 bases and J shed 7 bases, with 14 bases lying between them. Germline V gene lookup returns CDR1 SGHRS and CDR2 YFSETQ. CDR3: CASSLGGGDWNEQFF. Here the CDR3 DNA reads TGCGCCAGCAGCTTGGGGGGGGGCGATTGGAATGAGCAGTTCTTC.

CDR3 DNA: TGTGCCAGCAGCTTAATAGAGGGAGTGAACACCGGGGAGCTGTTTTTT. This codes for CASSLIEGVNTGELFF. The gene calls are TRBV7-6 and TRBJ2-2, with D perhaps TRBD2 (5 bases). This CDR3 spans 16 amino acids. V was shortened by 2 bases and J by 1 base, with 11 bases between the two germline ends. The germline V gene encodes CDR1 SGHVS and CDR2 FNYEAQ. Looking up the rest from reference TRBV7-6 and TRBJ2-2 gives the full variable domain: GAGVSQSPRYKVTKRGQDVALRCDPISGHVSLYWYRQALGQGPEFLTYFNYEAQQDKSGLPNDRFSAERPEGSISTLTIQRTEQRDSAMYRCASSLIEGVNTGELFFGEGSRLTVL.

The CDR3 nucleotides read TGTGCCACCAGCAGAGATACGGGCGGGGGGGCATCAAATGAGCAGTTCTTC. Its protein is CATSRDTGGGASNEQFF. The chain combines TRBV15 with TRBJ2-1, with 9 nucleotides matching TRBD2. V lost 0 bases to trimming and J lost 7 bases; unmatched junction nucleotides: 10. Per the germline V gene, CDR1 is LNHNV and CDR2 is YYDKDF (reference sequence). This CDR3 is 17 amino acids long. Full variable domain (remainder filled in from reference TRBV15 and TRBJ2-1): DAMVIQNPRYQVTQFGKPVTLSCSQTLNHNVMYWYQQKSSQAPKLLFHYYDKDFNNEADTPDNFQSRRPNTSFCFLDIRSPGLGDTAMYLCATSRDTGGGASNEQFFGPGTRLTVL.

By share of the sample, this clone is medium-sized. The rearrangement uses TRBV5-1 and TRBJ2-1, with a possible D match to TRBD2 (6 bases). The CDR3 spans 15 residues. Between the trimmed V and J ends, which lost 4 bases and 6 bases, there was a span of 17 bases. In germline, CDR1 is SGHRS, CDR2 YFSETQ. The CDR3, as DNA: TGCGCCAGCAGCACCCAAGCGGGTCCATCCAATGAGCAGTTCTTC. Residues: CASSTQAGPSNEQFF.

J is TRBJ1-1 and V is TRBV19; 8 bases align to TRBD1. The CDR3 is 12 amino acids. Losses at the gene ends were 6 bases for V and 8 bases for J; bases not matched to a gene: 5. The germline gives CDR1 LNHDA, CDR2 SQIVND (reference sequence). The CDR3 loop reads CASSPTGGEAFF. The CDR3 DNA sequence: TGTGCCAGTAGCCCCACAGGGGGGGAAGCTTTCTTT.

The chain combines TRBV5-1 with TRBJ2-1, with 14 bases matching TRBD2. V shed 3 bases, J shed 7 bases, and the junction held 15 bases outside the gene matches. Germline values: CDR1 SGHRS, CDR2 YFSETQ. The CDR3 has 19 amino acids. CDR3 sequence reads: CASSSRAGLAGASGNEQFF. As DNA, the CDR3 is TGCGCCAGCAGCTCAAGGGCGGGACTAGCGGGAGCCTCTGGGAATGAGCAGTTCTTC.

About this clone: The same CDR3 arises from other DNA sequences in this sample as well. The V gene is TRBV5-1, the J gene TRBJ1-5; 11 nucleotides match TRBD1. This CDR3 spans 15 amino acids. CDR1 and CDR2 (germline): SGHRS, YFSETQ. The junction had 6 bases not matched to a gene; V was cut back by 4 bases and J by 6 bases. Here the CDR3 reads CASSPGQGAIQPQHF. In DNA, the CDR3 is TGCGCCAGCAGCCCCGGACAGGGGGCGATTCAGCCCCAGCATTTT.

The V call is TRBV2, the J call TRBJ1-4, with 9 bases lining up with TRBD1. The V and J ends lost 4 bases and 11 bases, in that order; junction bases with no gene match: 2. Germline loops: CDR1 SNHLY, CDR2 FYNNEI. CDR3 length: 12 residues. DNA of the CDR3: TGTGCCAGCAGTGCCGGGACAGGGAAACTGTTTTTT. This codes for CASSAGTGKLFF.

The sample holds a few counts of this clone. This chain joins TRBV28 and TRBJ2-7; tentative D call: TRBD1 (6 bases). Trimming took off 7 bases at V and 3 bases at J, with 22 bases between the two ends. The CDR3 covers 16 residues. Germline V gene sequence: CDR1 MDHEN, CDR2 SYDVKM. The CDR3: CASTRRGRGHFYEQYF. For the CDR3, the DNA is TGTGCCAGCACTCGAAGGGGGAGAGGGCACTTCTACGAGCAGTACTTC. The complete variable domain, with remaining parts taken from reference TRBV28 and TRBJ2-7, reads DVKVTQSSRYLVKRTGEKVFLECVQDMDHENMFWYRQDPGLGLRLIYFSYDVKMKEKGDIPEGYSVSREKKERFSLILESASTNQTSMYLCASTRRGRGHFYEQYFGPGTRLTVT.